Each of the 29 T cell receptor beta chains below was sequenced from the same sample in a study of T cell responses to AZD1222 COVID-19 vaccine. Libraries were prepared by immunoSEQ multiplex PCR; TCRdb keeps only in-frame clonotypes and omits some of them. The sample holds under 70,000 clones, nearly 80% seen once. The source was peripheral blood, collected 28 days after the second AZD1222 dose. These receptor sequences come from an adult who received the AZD1222 COVID-19 vaccine.

The table lists this clone with a few counts. The CDR3 is CSVEGLGNTEAFF. As DNA, the CDR3 is TGCAGCGTTGAAGGGTTAGGGAACACTGAAGCTTTCTTT. The genes are TRBV29-1 and TRBJ1-1; D is unclear. Looked up from germline, CDR1 is SQVTM and CDR2 is ANQGSEA. This CDR3 comprises 13 residues. V was clipped by 1 base and J by 1 base, with 7 bases between them.

The chain is built from TRBV6-5 and TRBJ2-2; D perhaps matches TRBD2 (5 bases). Germline V CDR1 and CDR2: MNHEY, SVGAGI. Trimming took off 6 bases at V and 8 bases at J, with 19 bases between the two ends. The CDR3 spans 15 residues. The CDR3 is CASRPPGTPTGELFF. As DNA, the CDR3 is TGTGCCAGCAGGCCTCCGGGAACCCCGACTGGGGAGCTGTTTTTT.

The chain is built from TRBV30 and TRBJ2-7, with TRBD1 as a possible D gene (5 bases). This CDR3 has 12 amino acids. Trimming left V 1 base short and J 3 bases short, with 7 bases between. Germline V gives CDR1 GTSNPN, CDR2 SVGIG (reference sequence). The CDR3: CAWSEGNYEQYF. The CDR3 DNA follows: TGTGCCTGGAGTGAGGGGAACTACGAGCAGTACTTC.

This chain connects TRBV2 to TRBJ2-7; D unclear. This CDR3 comprises 15 residues. The ends were cut back, 4 bases at V and 5 bases at J, with 18 bases in the middle. The germline CDR1 and CDR2 sequences are SNHLY and FYNNEI. The CDR3 DNA is TGTGCCAGCAGTGTCGGACGCAATACCCCCGACGAGCAGTACGTC. It is translated as CASSVGRNTPDEQYV.

The V gene is TRBV28, the J gene TRBJ1-4, with D tentatively TRBD1 (6 bases). CDR1 and CDR2 (germline): MDHEN, SYDVKM. Trimming removed 5 bases from V and 6 bases from J, with 13 bases in between. This CDR3 is 14 amino acids long. The CDR3 loop reads CASSLPTGHEKLFF. The CDR3 DNA reads TGTGCCAGCAGTCTACCAACAGGGCATGAAAAACTGTTTTTT.

This clone showed up just once. The V call is TRBV6-1, the J call TRBJ1-3; D is uncertain. The CDR3 length is 13 residues. Germline V CDR1 and CDR2: MNHNS, SASEGT. Trimming left V 0 bases short and J 2 bases short, with 2 bases between. CDR3 loop: CASSEAPGNTIYF. The CDR3 bases are TGTGCCAGCAGTGAAGCTCCTGGAAACACCATATATTTT.

The chain recombines TRBV19 with TRBJ1-5; a weak D match, TRBD1 (6 bases). The germline gives CDR1 LNHDA, CDR2 SQIVND (reference sequence). The CDR3 runs to 16 residues. Trimming shortened V by 6 bases and J by 0 bases, and 15 bases separated the two germline ends. The CDR3 DNA reads TGTGCCAGTAGGGCGGTGAGGGGGGATAGCAATCAGCCCCAGCATTTT. Amino acids: CASRAVRGDSNQPQHF.

The chain combines TRBV7-2 with TRBJ2-3, with 10 bases identical to TRBD2. With V trimmed by 0 bases and J by 4 bases, 7 bases remained unmatched. CDR3 length: 17 residues. Per germline, CDR1 SGHTA and CDR2 FQGNSA. CDR3 bases: TGTGCCAGCAGCTTAGCTGCTAGCGGGAGATATGCAGATACGCAGTATTTT. It translates to CASSLAASGRYADTQYF.

This rearrangement joins TRBV28 to TRBJ2-2, with D perhaps being TRBD1 or TRBD2 (6 bases each). This CDR3 is built from 16 residues. V dropped 7 bases and J dropped 4 bases, with 19 bases sitting between them. In germline, CDR1 is MDHEN, CDR2 SYDVKM. This chain's CDR3 is CASTLSGQGSTGELFF. CDR3 DNA: TGTGCCAGCACCCTAAGCGGGCAGGGGAGCACCGGGGAGCTGTTTTTT.

J is TRBJ1-6 and V is TRBV7-2; D might be TRBD1 (5 bases). The ends were cut back, 2 bases at V and 7 bases at J, with 9 bases in the middle. The germline gives CDR1 SGHTA, CDR2 FQGNSA. The CDR3 spans 14 residues. CDR3 loop: CASSLRRGNSPLHF. The CDR3 coding sequence is TGTGCCAGCAGCTTAAGGAGGGGCAATTCACCCCTCCACTTT.

This clone was recorded only once. As DNA, the CDR3 is TGTGCCAGTAGCACCAAGAGTGGGGCCAACGTCCTGACTTTC. Translation gives CASSTKSGANVLTF. The gene calls are TRBV19 and TRBJ2-6; D is uncertain. V was trimmed by 6 bases and J by 3 bases, leaving 9 bases between them. Germline CDR1 LNHDA, CDR2 SQIVND (reference sequence). The CDR3 totals 14 residues. The complete variable domain, with remaining parts taken from reference TRBV19 and TRBJ2-6, reads DGGITQSPKYLFRKEGQNVTLSCEQNLNHDAMYWYRQDPGQGLRLIYYSQIVNDFQKGDIAEGYSVSREKKESFPLTVTSAQKNPTAFYLCASSTKSGANVLTFGAGSRLTVL.

The CDR3 spells CASSLGTSGSNEQFF. CDR3 sequence (DNA): TGTGCCAGCAGCTTGGGGACTAGCGGGAGCAATGAGCAGTTCTTC. This rearrangement joins TRBV11-2 to TRBJ2-1; 14 nucleotides line up with TRBD2. V was pared by 3 bases and J by 6 bases, with 1 base of the junction left unmatched. Germline-derived CDR1 and CDR2 are SGHAT and FQNNGV. This CDR3 comprises 15 residues.

V is TRBV9 and J is TRBJ2-3; TRBD2 agrees at 8 bases. CDR1 and CDR2 from the germline V gene are SGDLS and YYNGEE. The CDR3 is 17 residues long. V lost 2 bases and J lost 3; bases outside the gene matches: 11. The CDR3 DNA sequence: TGTGCCAGCAGCGTCATGCCCCCCAGCGGGAGAACAGATACGCAGTATTTT. Amino acid sequence: CASSVMPPSGRTDTQYF. Looking up the rest from reference TRBV9 and TRBJ2-3 gives the full variable domain: DSGVTQTPKHLITATGQRVTLRCSPRSGDLSVYWYQQSLDQGLQFLIQYYNGEERAKGNILERFSAQQFPDLHSELNLSSLELGDSALYFCASSVMPPSGRTDTQYFGPGTRLTVL.

The chain uses TRBV2 and TRBJ1-5; no reliable D call. Deletions cut 1 base from V and 7 bases from J, with 11 bases between. This CDR3 has 14 amino acids. CDR1 and CDR2 from the germline V gene are SNHLY and FYNNEI. The CDR3 DNA is TGTGCCAGCAGTGAAGGGCTTACTAGCCAGCCCCAGCATTTT. It encodes CASSEGLTSQPQHF. Combining the CDR3 with reference TRBV2 and TRBJ1-5 gives the whole variable domain EPEVTQTPSHQVTQMGQEVILRCVPISNHLYFYWYRQILGQKVEFLVSFYNNEISEKSEIFDDQFSVERPDGSNFTLKIRSTKLEDSAMYFCASSEGLTSQPQHFGDGTRLSIL.

The J gene is TRBJ1-5, the V gene TRBV6-1, with D unresolved. The germline CDR1 and CDR2 sequences are MNHNS and SASEGT. The CDR3 runs to 16 residues. The V and J ends lost 4 bases and 4 bases respectively, with 17 bases between them. The CDR3 loop reads CASSAVISWANQPQHF. CDR3 nucleotides: TGTGCCAGCAGTGCGGTGATTAGTTGGGCAAATCAGCCCCAGCATTTT.

The CDR3 nucleotides are TGTGCCAGCAGCCAGGGACTTAAGGAGACCCAGTACTTC. Protein: CASSQGLKETQYF. The genes are TRBV7-2 and TRBJ2-5, with D tentatively TRBD2 (6 bases). Germline lookup yields CDR1 SGHTA and CDR2 FQGNSA. There are 13 residues in the CDR3. Trimming shortened V by 5 bases and J by 5 bases, and 12 bases separated the two germline ends.

In its sample, this clone was seen once. The junction and the germline gene differ at one end; a read error may be behind it. The chain links TRBV6-5 to TRBJ2-5; D may correspond to TRBD1 or TRBD2 (7 bases each). The V gene's germline CDR1 is MNHEY and CDR2 SVGAGI. The CDR3 sequence is 13 residues long. The CDR3 protein is CASSWGAAGQMNF. CDR3 DNA sequence: TGTGCCAGCAGTTGGGGGGCAGCGGGACAGATGAACTTC.

The chain has TRBV6-5 and TRBJ1-1; D is undetermined. V lost 0 bases, J lost 0 bases, and 8 bases lay in between. The CDR3 is made up of 15 amino acids. The germline CDR1 and CDR2 sequences are MNHEY and SVGAGI. The CDR3, as DNA: TGTGCCAGCAGTTACTCTGTTGGATTGAACACTGAAGCTTTCTTT. Protein sequence: CASSYSVGLNTEAFF.

The chain joins TRBV10-3 to TRBJ1-6, with TRBD1 matching over 8 bases. Germline CDR1 ENHRY, CDR2 SYGVKD. Trimming removed 0 bases from V and 8 bases from J; junction bases left unmatched: 6. The CDR3 is 16 amino acids. CDR3 DNA sequence: TGTGCCATCAGTGAGTCCAGGGGGCGAGGAGATTCACCCCTCCACTTT. Translating gives CAISESRGRGDSPLHF.

The chain is built from TRBV6-1 and TRBJ1-2, with a possible D match to TRBD1 (5 bases). This CDR3 contains 13 residues. CDR1 and CDR2 (germline): MNHNS, SASEGT. The V end was cut by 3 bases, the J end by 2 bases, with 7 bases between. The CDR3 sequence is CASSEGGNYGYTF. The CDR3 DNA reads TGTGCCAGCAGTGAGGGGGGGAACTATGGCTACACCTTC.

This chain links TRBV5-1 with TRBJ1-4, with 10 bases lining up with TRBD1. Trimming removed 3 bases from V and 3 bases from J; junction bases left unmatched: 8. The germline CDR1 and CDR2 sequences are SGHRS and YFSETQ. CDR3 length: 17 amino acids. CDR3 coding DNA: TGCGCCAGCAGCTCCGGGACAGGGGTCTCGGCTAATGAAAAACTGTTTTTT. The encoded protein is CASSSGTGVSANEKLFF.

The table lists this clone with a count of one. The same CDR3 arises from other DNA sequences in this sample as well. This chain uses TRBV28 with TRBJ1-5, with D possibly being TRBD1 (6 bases). The germline CDR1 and CDR2 sequences are MDHEN and SYDVKM. The V end was cut by 6 bases, the J end by 1 base, with 13 bases between. This CDR3 has 15 amino acids. The CDR3 bases are TGTGCCAGCAGCCTACAGGGTGGGAGCAATCAGCCCCAGCATTTT. The encoded protein is CASSLQGGSNQPQHF.

The V and J genes are TRBV3-1 (or the pseudogene TRBV3-2) and TRBJ2-1; 9 bases fit TRBD2. The germline V gene has CDR1 LGHDT and CDR2 YNNKEL (reference sequence). Trimming at V came to 7 bases and at J to 6 bases, leaving 10 bases not matched to a gene. The CDR3 loop spans 15 amino acids. CDR3 protein: CASKKLAGEGNEQFF. As DNA, the CDR3 is TGTGCCAGCAAAAAACTAGCGGGCGAGGGCAATGAGCAGTTCTTC.

The genes are TRBV11-2 and TRBJ1-2; 7 positions match TRBD1. CDR1 is SGHAT and CDR2 is FQNNGV in the germline V gene. V shed 4 bases, J shed 4 bases, and the junction held 9 bases outside the gene matches. The CDR3 sequence is 15 residues long. The CDR3 DNA reads as TGTGCCAGCAGCTCCGACAGGGCGACTCTCTATGGCTACACCTTC. Protein: CASSSDRATLYGYTF.

V is TRBV12-2 and J is TRBJ1-1. TRBV12-2 is reported as a pseudogene. There are 13 residues in the CDR3. CDR3: CASRQTQNTEAFF. CDR3 sequence (DNA): TGTGCAAGTCGCCAAACCCAGAACACTGAAGCTTTCTTT.

This clone was observed once. This chain uses TRBV6-1 with TRBJ1-2; D remains ambiguous. CDR3 size: 15 residues. The germline V and J ends were trimmed by 3 bases and 9 bases, with 20 bases remaining between them. Germline lookup yields CDR1 MNHNS and CDR2 SASEGT. CDR3 DNA: TGTGCCAGCAGTGAGCATGGCCCGGGATCCGATAGCTACACCTTC. This codes for CASSEHGPGSDSYTF.

The chain joins TRBV6-5 to TRBJ1-5; 7 bases are shared with TRBD1. Germline V gene sequence: CDR1 MNHEY, CDR2 SVGAGI. The V gene end was trimmed by 5 bases and the J gene end by 7 bases; junction bases not matched to a gene: 5. The CDR3 has 13 amino acids. The DNA for the CDR3 is TGTGCCAGCAGTACACAGGGGAGGCAGCCCCAGCATTTT. Translation gives CASSTQGRQPQHF.

The rearrangement joins TRBV2 to TRBJ2-2; a weak D match, TRBD1 (5 bases). V was clipped by 6 bases and J by 8 bases, with 16 bases between them. Germline CDR1 SNHLY, CDR2 FYNNEI. CDR3 length: 14 residues. In DNA form, the CDR3 reads TGTGCCAGCAGGATGACGGACACTCTTGGGGAGCTGTTTTTT. Translating it yields CASRMTDTLGELFF.

V usage is TRBV18 and J usage is TRBJ1-2; D unclear. CDR3 length equals 12 residues. Germline V lookup: CDR1 KGHSH, CDR2 LQKENI. The V and J ends lost 6 bases and 6 bases respectively, with 11 bases between them. The CDR3 DNA is TGTGCCAGCTCCGGAAGTCTTCATGGCTACACCTTC. It translates to CASSGSLHGYTF. Complete variable domain (other parts from reference TRBV18 and TRBJ1-2): NAGVMQNPRHLVRRRGQEARLRCSPMKGHSHVYWYRQLPEEGLKFMVYLQKENIIDESGMPKERFSAEFPKEGPSILRIQQVVRGDSAAYFCASSGSLHGYTFGSGTRLTVV.